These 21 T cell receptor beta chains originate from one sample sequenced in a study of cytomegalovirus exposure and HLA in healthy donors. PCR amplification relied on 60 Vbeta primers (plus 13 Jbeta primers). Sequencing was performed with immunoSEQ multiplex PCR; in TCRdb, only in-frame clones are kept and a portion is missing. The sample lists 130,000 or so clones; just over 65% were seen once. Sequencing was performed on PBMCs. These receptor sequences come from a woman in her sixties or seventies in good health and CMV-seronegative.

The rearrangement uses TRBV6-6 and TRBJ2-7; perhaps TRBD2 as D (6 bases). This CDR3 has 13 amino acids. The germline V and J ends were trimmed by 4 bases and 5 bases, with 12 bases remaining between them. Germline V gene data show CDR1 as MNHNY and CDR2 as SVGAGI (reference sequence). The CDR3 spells CASSSQGGHEQYF. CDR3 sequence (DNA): TGTGCCAGCAGTTCTCAGGGAGGCCACGAGCAGTACTTC.

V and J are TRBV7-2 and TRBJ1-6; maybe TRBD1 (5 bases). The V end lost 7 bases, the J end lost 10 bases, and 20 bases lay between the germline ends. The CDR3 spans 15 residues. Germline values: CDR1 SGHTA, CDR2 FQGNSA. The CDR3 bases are TGTGCCAGCAACCACGGGGGGAGGGTGAGGTCACCCCTCCACTTT. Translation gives CASNHGGRVRSPLHF.

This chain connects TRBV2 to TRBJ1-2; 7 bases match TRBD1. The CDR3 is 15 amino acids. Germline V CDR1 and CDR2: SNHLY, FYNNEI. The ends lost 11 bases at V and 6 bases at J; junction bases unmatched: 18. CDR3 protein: CALTGSPRGQNGYTF. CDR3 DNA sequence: TGTGCCCTTACGGGTTCACCTAGGGGACAGAATGGCTACACCTTC.

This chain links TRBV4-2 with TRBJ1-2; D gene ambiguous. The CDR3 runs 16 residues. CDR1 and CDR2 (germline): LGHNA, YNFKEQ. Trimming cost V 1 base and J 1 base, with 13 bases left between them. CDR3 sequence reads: CASSQGWAPVNYGYTF. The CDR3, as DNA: TGTGCCAGCAGCCAAGGTTGGGCTCCCGTTAACTATGGCTACACCTTC.

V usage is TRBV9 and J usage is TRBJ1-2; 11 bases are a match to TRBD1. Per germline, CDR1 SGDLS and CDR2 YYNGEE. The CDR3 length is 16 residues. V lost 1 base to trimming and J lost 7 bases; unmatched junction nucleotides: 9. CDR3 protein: CASSVRGGQGVFGYTF. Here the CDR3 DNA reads TGTGCCAGCAGCGTAAGGGGGGGACAGGGGGTATTTGGCTACACCTTC.

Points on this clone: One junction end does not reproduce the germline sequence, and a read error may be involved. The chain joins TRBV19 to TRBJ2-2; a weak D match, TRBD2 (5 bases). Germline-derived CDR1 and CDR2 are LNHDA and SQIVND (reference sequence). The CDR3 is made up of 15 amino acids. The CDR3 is CASSIDPRASGELLF. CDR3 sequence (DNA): TGTGCCAGTAGTATAGATCCGAGGGCGTCCGGGGAGCTGCTTTTT. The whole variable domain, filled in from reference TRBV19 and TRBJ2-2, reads DGGITQSPKYLFRKEGQNVTLSCEQNLNHDAMYWYRQDPGQGLRLIYYSQIVNDFQKGDIAEGYSVSREKKESFPLTVTSAQKNPTAFYLCASSIDPRASGELLFGEGSRLTVL.

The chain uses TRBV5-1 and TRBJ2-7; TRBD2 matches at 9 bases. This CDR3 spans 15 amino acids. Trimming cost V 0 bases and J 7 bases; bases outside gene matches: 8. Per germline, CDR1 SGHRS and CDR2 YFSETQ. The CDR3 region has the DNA TGCGCCAGCAGCTTGGCGGCGGGGGGGCCGCAAGAGCAGTACTTC. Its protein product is CASSLAAGGPQEQYF.

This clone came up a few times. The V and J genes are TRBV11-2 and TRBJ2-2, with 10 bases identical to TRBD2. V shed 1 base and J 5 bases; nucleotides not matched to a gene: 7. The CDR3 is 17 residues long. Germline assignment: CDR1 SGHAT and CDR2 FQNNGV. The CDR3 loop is CASSLVLAGAATGELFF. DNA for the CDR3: TGTGCCAGCAGCTTAGTCCTAGCGGGGGCCGCAACCGGGGAGCTGTTTTTT.

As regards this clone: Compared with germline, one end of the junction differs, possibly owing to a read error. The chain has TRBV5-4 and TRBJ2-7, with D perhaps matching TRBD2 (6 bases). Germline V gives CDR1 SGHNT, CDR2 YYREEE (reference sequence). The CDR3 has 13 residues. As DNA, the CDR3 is TGTGTCAGCAGCCAGGAGGGGCCCTACGAGCAGTACTTC. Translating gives CVSSQEGPYEQYF.

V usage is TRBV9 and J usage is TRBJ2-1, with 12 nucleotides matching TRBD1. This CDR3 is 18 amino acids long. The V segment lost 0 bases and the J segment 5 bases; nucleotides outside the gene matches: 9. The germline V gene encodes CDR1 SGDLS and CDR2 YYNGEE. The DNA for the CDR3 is TGTGCCAGCAGCGTAGGGAGGGGGGACAGGGGGCAAAACAATGAGCAGTTCTTC. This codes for CASSVGRGDRGQNNEQFF.

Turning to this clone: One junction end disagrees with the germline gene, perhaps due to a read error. CDR3 nucleotides: TGTGCCAGCAGCGTAGAGACCGGGACTAGCGGGAGCCCGACAGCCAAAAACATTCAGTGCTTC. This sequence encodes CASSVETGTSGSPTAKNIQCF. The chain joins TRBV9 to TRBJ2-4; 14 bases are shared with TRBD2. Germline V gene lookup returns CDR1 SGDLS and CDR2 YYNGEE. The CDR3 spans 21 residues.

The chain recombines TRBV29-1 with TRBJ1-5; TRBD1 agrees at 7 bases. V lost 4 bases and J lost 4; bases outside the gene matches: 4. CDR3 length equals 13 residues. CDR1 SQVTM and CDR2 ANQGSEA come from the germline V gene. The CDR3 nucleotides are TGCAGCGTTGCCGGGACAGATAATCAGCCCCAGCATTTT. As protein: CSVAGTDNQPQHF.

The CDR3 reads CASSVGGNQETQYF. CDR3 coding DNA: TGTGCCAGCAGCGTAGGGGGCAACCAAGAGACCCAGTACTTC. The chain recombines TRBV9 with TRBJ2-5, with TRBD1 as a possible D gene (5 bases). CDR3 length: 14 amino acids. Germline loops: CDR1 SGDLS, CDR2 YYNGEE. V lost 0 bases, J lost 0 bases, and 6 bases lay in between.

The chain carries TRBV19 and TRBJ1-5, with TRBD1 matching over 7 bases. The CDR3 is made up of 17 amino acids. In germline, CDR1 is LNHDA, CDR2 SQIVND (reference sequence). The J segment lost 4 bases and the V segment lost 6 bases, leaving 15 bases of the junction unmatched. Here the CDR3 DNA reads TGTGCCAGTAGCCCCCAAGCGCGACAGGGTTATAATCAGCCCCAGCATTTT. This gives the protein CASSPQARQGYNQPQHF.

The CDR3 DNA reads as TGTGCCAGCAGCAAACCTGGACAGGGTTATAATGAGCAGTTCTTC. Translation gives CASSKPGQGYNEQFF. This rearrangement joins TRBV21-1 to TRBJ2-1; the table calls TRBD1, which could not be checked here. TRBV21-1 corresponds to a pseudogene. The CDR3 totals 15 residues.

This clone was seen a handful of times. The CDR3 DNA reads as TGTGCCAGCACCCCTAGCCCCAGTGGGTCCGGGGAGCTGTTTTTT. Residues: CASTPSPSGSGELFF. This chain joins TRBV6-5 and TRBJ2-2, with D perhaps TRBD2 (5 bases). The V gene's germline CDR1 is MNHEY and CDR2 SVGAGI. The CDR3 totals 15 residues. The V and J ends lost 7 bases and 6 bases respectively, with 18 bases between them.

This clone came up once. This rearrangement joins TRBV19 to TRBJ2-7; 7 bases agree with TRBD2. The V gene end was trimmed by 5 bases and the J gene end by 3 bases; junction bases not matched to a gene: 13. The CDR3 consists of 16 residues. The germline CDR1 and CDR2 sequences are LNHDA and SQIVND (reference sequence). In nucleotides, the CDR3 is TGTGCCAGTAGTTCGGGGGGTAGGGCTAGCGGCTACGAGCAGTACTTC. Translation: CASSSGGRASGYEQYF.

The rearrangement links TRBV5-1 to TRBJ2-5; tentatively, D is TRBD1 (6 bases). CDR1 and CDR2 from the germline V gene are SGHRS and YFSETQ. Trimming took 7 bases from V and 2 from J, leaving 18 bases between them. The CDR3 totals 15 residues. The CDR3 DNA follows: TGCGCCAGCTCAAGAACCGGGACACAACAAGAGACCCAGTACTTC. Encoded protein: CASSRTGTQQETQYF.

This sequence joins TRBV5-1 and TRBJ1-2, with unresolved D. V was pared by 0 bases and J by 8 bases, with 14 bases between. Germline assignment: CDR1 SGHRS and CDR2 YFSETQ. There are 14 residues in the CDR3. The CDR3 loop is CASSLGGGGGGYTF. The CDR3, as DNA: TGCGCCAGCAGCTTGGGAGGTGGAGGTGGAGGCTACACCTTC.

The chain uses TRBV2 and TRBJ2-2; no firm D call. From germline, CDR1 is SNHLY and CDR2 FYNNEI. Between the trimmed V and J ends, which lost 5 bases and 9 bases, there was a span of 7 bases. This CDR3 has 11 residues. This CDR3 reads CASSLSRELFF. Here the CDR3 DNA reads TGTGCCAGCAGTCTATCTCGGGAGCTGTTTTTT.

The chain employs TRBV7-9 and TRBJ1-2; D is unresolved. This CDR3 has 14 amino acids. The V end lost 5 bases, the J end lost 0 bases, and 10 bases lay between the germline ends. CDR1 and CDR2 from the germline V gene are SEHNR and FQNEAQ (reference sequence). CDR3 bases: TGTGCCAGCAGCGAGCCCAATTCTAACTATGGCTACACCTTC. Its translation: CASSEPNSNYGYTF.